One sample yielded the 6 T cell receptor beta chains listed below, sequenced in a study of spatial heterogeneity in lung cancer. Study-level findings and limits: Tumoral mutation counts were tracked by counts of expanded intratumoral alpha and beta TCRs.

TCRdb fed the 5' RACE reads into MiXCR, producing one record per CDR3 protein. This sample yields thousands of distinct CDR3 sequences, of which roughly 3.5% are seen a single time; roughly 15% belongs to the top ten. Time point defined: sample taken at primary tumor resection. The antigens these receptors bind are not known. Sample: lung tumor tissue, taken at surgery. The receptors stem from a male donor with early-stage non-small cell lung cancer.

In regard to this clonotype: A much larger clone lies one base from this, so it may be a read error. CDR3 residues: CSAREGGQYNYGYNF. The DNA of the CDR3 is TGCAGTGCTAGGGAAGGGGGACAGTACAACTATGGCTACAACTTC. The chain carries TRBV20-1 and TRBJ1-2, with TRBD1 matching over 7 bases. Per germline, CDR1 DFQATT and CDR2 SNEGSKA (reference sequence). The CDR3 length is 15 residues.

This clonotype is medium-sized by share. The rearrangement links TRBV10-3 to TRBJ1-6; D unclear. This CDR3 is built from 15 residues. Germline lookup yields CDR1 ENHRY and CDR2 SYGVKD. Trimming cost V 3 bases and J 5 bases, with 11 bases left between them. The CDR3 region is CAISDRISDNSPLHF. CDR3 nucleotide sequence: TGTGCCATCAGTGATAGGATATCCGATAATTCACCCCTCCACTTT.

Judged by abundance, this clonotype is medium-sized. The chain recombines TRBV20-1 with TRBJ2-7, with D perhaps matching TRBD1 (5 bases). This CDR3 has 10 residues. Germline lookup yields CDR1 DFQATT and CDR2 SNEGSKA (reference sequence). The V end lost 4 bases, the J end lost 5 bases, and 6 bases lay between the germline ends. The CDR3 loop reads CSAKGHEQYF. The CDR3 DNA reads as TGCAGTGCTAAGGGGCACGAGCAGTACTTC.

This clonotype ranks as medium-sized. The CDR3 nucleotides are TGTGCCAGCTCACCTCCCGGACAGTTCAATGAGCAGTTCTTC. It encodes CASSPPGQFNEQFF. The J gene is TRBJ2-1, the V gene TRBV18, with a tentative D call TRBD1 (6 bases). The V gene lost 3 bases and the J gene lost 6 bases, with 12 bases spanning the gap. Germline CDR1 reads KGHSH; CDR2 reads LQKENI. This CDR3 contains 14 residues.

This clonotype showed up many times. The rearrangement uses TRBV20-1 and TRBJ2-6, with 7 positions matching TRBD2. V trimming: 3 bases; J trimming: 0 bases; junction bases outside the gene matches: 8. The V gene's germline CDR1 is DFQATT and CDR2 SNEGSKA (reference sequence). The CDR3 has 17 amino acids. CDR3 in amino acids: CSASHRDYSSGANVLTF. The CDR3 DNA sequence: TGCAGTGCTAGTCACCGGGACTACTCCTCTGGGGCCAACGTCCTGACTTTC.

This clonotype was observed at least ten times. This chain uses TRBV4-1 with TRBJ2-7, with 7 bases identical to TRBD1. The V and J ends lost 3 bases and 4 bases, in that order; junction bases with no gene match: 6. This CDR3 region has 14 residues. Germline loops: CDR1 MGHRA, CDR2 YSYEKL. The CDR3: CASSQWDRQYEQYF. The CDR3 DNA reads TGCGCCAGCAGCCAGTGGGACAGACAATACGAGCAGTACTTC.